Listed below are T cell receptor beta chains from one sample, sequenced in a study of cytomegalovirus exposure and HLA in healthy donors. Libraries were prepared by immunoSEQ multiplex PCR; TCRdb keeps only in-frame clonotypes and omits some of them. Of about 200,000 clones detected, approximately 82% appear once; the ten largest clones hold 3.8%. The sequenced material came from PBMCs. The receptors stem from a male donor in good health and CMV-seronegative. Both conserved end residues are part of each CDR3. Each record gives: V gene, J gene, CDR3 protein.

>TRBV11-2|TRBJ2-1
CASSLDVRGEQFF
>TRBV5-8|TRBJ2-3
CASSSTGSDTQYF
>TRBV30|TRBJ1-1
CAWILLDRGNTEAFF
>TRBV19|TRBJ1-1
CASSPIGGSNTEAFF
>TRBV18|TRBJ2-3
CASSPGAGTDTQYF
>TRBV10-1|TRBJ2-1
CASSHDSNEQFF
>TRBV14|TRBJ2-5
CASSQGLAGNQETQYF
>TRBV27|TRBJ2-2
CASSPYRTSGGELFF
>TRBV19|TRBJ1-2
CASKTTGGYYGYTF
>TRBV15|TRBJ2-1
CATSRDLPLAGALSSYNEQFF
>TRBV21-1|TRBJ2-2
CASSKALGRGSNTGELFF
>TRBV5-1|TRBJ1-3
CASSLTPTNGNTIYF
>TRBV5-1|TRBJ2-2
CASSPTPGQKNTGELFF
>TRBV29-1|TRBJ2-3
CSVVKRQAPTDTQYF
>TRBV5-1|TRBJ2-1
CASSPGLAGINEQFF
>TRBV6-6|TRBJ2-7
CASSLPTGTFTYEQYF
>TRBV2|TRBJ1-5
CASRGGWGQPQHF
>TRBV25-1|TRBJ1-2
CASSESRFGGYTF
>TRBV4-2|TRBJ2-1
CASSPRPGTSGTSSYNEQFF
>TRBV27|TRBJ2-3
CAASGGEKDTQYF
>TRBV29-1|TRBJ2-1
CSVGERVYNEQFF
>TRBV4-1|TRBJ2-1
CASSPSFGQSYNEQFF
>TRBV4-2|TRBJ2-7
CASSPGTSTYEQYF
>TRBV28|TRBJ2-7
CASLGFPSYEQYF
>TRBV10-3|TRBJ2-5
CARRGRRGMNGETQYF
>TRBV6-1|TRBJ2-4
CASSESRVENIQYF
>TRBV29-1|TRBJ1-2
CSVVTGGDYGYTF
>TRBV28|TRBJ1-2
CASSSFGQGNYGYTF
>TRBV30|TRBJ2-3
CAWDPSISLDTQYF
>TRBV6-5|TRBJ2-1
CASSYQREWVNEQFF
>TRBV11-2|TRBJ2-1
CASSRLSSGEQFF
>TRBV27|TRBJ2-7
CASSLSGPPTGIEQYF
>TRBV5-8|TRBJ1-2
CARGGYGYTF
>TRBV19|TRBJ2-7
CASSHSGSAYEQYF
>TRBV9|TRBJ2-1
CASSKLAGGRNEQFF
>TRBV19|TRBJ1-1
CASSNENEAFF
>TRBV29-1|TRBJ2-7
CSVGTSGTYEQYF
>TRBV7-9|TRBJ2-5
CASSLDPDLAGQETQYF
>TRBV5-4|TRBJ2-7
CASSLAPILTYEQYF
>TRBV4-1|TRBJ1-5
CASSQGDRGDQPQHF
>TRBV7-2|TRBJ2-7
CASSSTGVRSYEQYF
>TRBV6-5|TRBJ2-2
CASSYNGGNRVGELFF
>TRBV28|TRBJ2-1
CASSLTGGKWIDEQFF
>TRBV18|TRBJ1-1
CASSVDRGAEAFF
>TRBV7-6|TRBJ2-5
CASSLVPGAGETQYF
>TRBV4-1|TRBJ2-5
CASSQLTSSGLRQETQYF
>TRBV7-9|TRBJ2-5
CSSSLEIQGETQYF
>TRBV5-1|TRBJ2-1
CASSSSLGNYNEQFF
>TRBV29-1|TRBJ2-4
CSVEVQGVAKNIQYF
>TRBV5-1|TRBJ2-1
CASSLGLSSYNEQFF
>TRBV4-2|TRBJ1-1
CASSHQGGTEAFF
>TRBV2|TRBJ2-5
CASSREKGGRETQYF
>TRBV27|TRBJ2-1
CASSLQETTSGSNEQFF
>TRBV7-9|TRBJ1-2
CASSPQGNDGYTF
>TRBV19|TRBJ2-1
CASSTSGSWSYNEQFF
>TRBV27|TRBJ2-1
CASGGGALTYNEQFF